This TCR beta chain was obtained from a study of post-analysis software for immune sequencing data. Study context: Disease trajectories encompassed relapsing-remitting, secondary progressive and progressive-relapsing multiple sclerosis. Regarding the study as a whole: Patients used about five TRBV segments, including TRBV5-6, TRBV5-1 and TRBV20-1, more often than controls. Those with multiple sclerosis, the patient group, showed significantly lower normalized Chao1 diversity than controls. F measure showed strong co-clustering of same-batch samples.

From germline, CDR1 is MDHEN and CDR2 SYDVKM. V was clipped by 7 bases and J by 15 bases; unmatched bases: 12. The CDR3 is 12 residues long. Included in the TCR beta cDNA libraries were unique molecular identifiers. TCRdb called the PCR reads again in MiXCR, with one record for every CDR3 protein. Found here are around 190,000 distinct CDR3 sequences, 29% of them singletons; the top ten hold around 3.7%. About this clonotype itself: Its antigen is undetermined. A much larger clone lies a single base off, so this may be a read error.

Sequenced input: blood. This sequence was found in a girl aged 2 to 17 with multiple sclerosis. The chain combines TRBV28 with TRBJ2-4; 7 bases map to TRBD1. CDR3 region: CASKGGFDERYF. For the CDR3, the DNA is TGTGCCAGCAAAGGGGGCTTCGACGAGCGGTACTTC.